This T cell receptor (beta chain) is drawn from a study of blood T cell repertoires in COVID-19 (dated by TCRdb to 2019 to 2021). Regarding the study in general: Collaborator samples came from the United States, Italy and Spain and covered acute and convalescent phases of COVID-19. A freely available public database, intended as a resource for researchers studying the immune response to SARS-CoV-2, is where the repertoires were released. The dataset comprised deeply sampled blood TCRbeta repertoires from subjects exposed to, actively infected with, or recovered from COVID-19. Where available, HLA class I and class II types were obtained from metadata supplied by the sample provider rather than from assay-based typing. The samples were drawn from the first 160 participants of the ongoing ImmuneRACE study and from some 1,300 subjects provided by 6 global collaborators. The material from the prospective study consisted of cDNA or gDNA derived from T cells, B-cell-depleted T cells, or PBMCs. The sample metadata nearly always contained a de-identified subject ID, COVID-19 status, age in years and sex. Results the study describes overall, beyond this receptor: The amount of clinical and demographic metadata varied by source and participant and was provided uncurated.

Each collaborating institution followed its own protocols to collect whole blood in K2EDTA tubes. For TCRbeta analysis, collaborator samples were shipped as frozen whole blood, as isolated PBMCs, or as DNA extracted from either sample type. The immunoSEQ Assay, a bias-controlled multiplex PCR, was used to amplify TCRbeta CDR3 regions from genomic DNA. Per the original workflow: Nucleated cell counts per sample were estimated from amplification of reference gene primers within the assay. To quantify the absolute abundance of each unique TCRbeta CDR3 rearrangement, sequence reads were collapsed and filtered. For each sample, productive Simpson clonality was calculated as the square root of Simpson's diversity index over productive rearrangements. In TCRdb, the immuneACCESS table is reduced to in-frame sequences with V and J assigned. These tables do not hold every clone; where another copy was compared, an unresolved V gene accounts for under half, and the others remain unexplained. For V, J and clone size, that table is used; D and trimming come from the DNA. Within this sample are some 210,000 clones, with roughly 86% of them counted one time only. The top ten hold 5.1% of the sample.

Remarks on this clone: Its antigen remains undetermined. No base-level quality is on record; no much larger clone is a single base apart.

Including the terminal cysteine and phenylalanine, the CDR3 comprises 14 residues. Of the read, only the CDR3 DNA is kept; its 42 bases are in frame from base 1. Sequences MDHEN (CDR1) and SYDVKM (CDR2) are obtained from the germline V gene. Trimmed from V: 6 bases; trimmed from J: 7 bases; junction bases lacking a gene match: 6. This sequence was found in a woman aged 65 to 85 with active or convalescent COVID-19. The chain is assembled from TRBV28 and TRBJ1-6; the junction holds 7 bases that match TRBD1. Sequencing was carried out using peripheral blood. The CDR3 protein is CASRLGGENSPLHF. The DNA is TGTGCCAGCAGACTAGGGGGCGAGAATTCACCCCTCCACTTT.